This T cell receptor (beta chain) came from a study of cytomegalovirus exposure and HLA in healthy donors. The PCR ran on 60 Vbeta and 13 Jbeta primers. Profiled with immunoSEQ multiplex PCR; TCRdb holds only in-frame clones, not every one. The sample holds more than 95,000 clones, 55% to 65% seen once. This CDR3 has 15 amino acids. Germline V gene sequence: CDR1 GTSNPN, CDR2 SVGIG (reference sequence). V lost 1 base to trimming and J lost 3 bases; unmatched junction nucleotides: 5. The receptor was derived from a woman between 35 and 50 years old in good health and CMV-seropositive. This sequence joins TRBV30 and TRBJ2-1; 8 nucleotides match TRBD1. The sequenced material came from PBMCs. CDR3 amino acids: CAWSGGTGNYNEQFF. The CDR3 DNA is TGTGCCTGGAGTGGGGGGACAGGAAACTACAATGAGCAGTTCTTC.